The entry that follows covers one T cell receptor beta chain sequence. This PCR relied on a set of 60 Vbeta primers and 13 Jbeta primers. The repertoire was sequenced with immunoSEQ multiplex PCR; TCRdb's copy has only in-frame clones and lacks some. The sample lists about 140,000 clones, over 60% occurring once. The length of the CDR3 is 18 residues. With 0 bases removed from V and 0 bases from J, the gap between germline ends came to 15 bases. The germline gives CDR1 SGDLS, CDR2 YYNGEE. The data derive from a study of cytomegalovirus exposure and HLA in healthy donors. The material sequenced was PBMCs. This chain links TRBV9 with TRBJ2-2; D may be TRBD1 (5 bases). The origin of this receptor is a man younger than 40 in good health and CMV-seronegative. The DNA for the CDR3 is TGTGCCAGCAGCGTAGATGCTTTTTACAGGTCGAACACCGGGGAGCTGTTTTTT. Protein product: CASSVDAFYRSNTGELFF.